This T cell receptor beta chain was sequenced for a study of early T cells in non-severe SARS-CoV-2 infection. Whole-study context: Unsorted whole blood bulk RNA was sequenced, with unpaired chains.

Unique molecular identifier tags were affixed to discrete cDNA molecules. Each CDR3 protein is one row after TCRdb ran MiXCR on the 5' RACE reads. Among about 80,000 distinct CDR3 sequences listed, more than 10% were seen once. Looked up from germline, CDR1 is MNHEY and CDR2 is SVGEGT. Trimming removed 2 bases at V and 5 bases at J, with 9 bases between. The CDR3 is 14 residues long. Study-level points and caveats: The matching step, a VDJdb search, favored anti-spike CD8 responses and missed private and CD4 specificities.

This clonotype came up many times. Its antigen is unidentified. The sequence came from an adult who was a healthcare worker with PCR-confirmed SARS-CoV-2 infection or an uninfected control (not recorded which). The donor label of this sample is uncertain. The genes are TRBV6-2 or TRBV6-3 and TRBJ2-2; a possible D gene is TRBD2 (5 bases). The source material was whole blood, sampled at baseline. This CDR3 is CASSYIGVTGELFF. The CDR3, as DNA: TGTGCCAGCAGTTACATCGGGGTAACCGGGGAGCTGTTTTTT.